This passage covers 30 T cell receptor beta chains from one sample sequenced in a study of Tregs in tolerant kidney transplant recipients. The table came from immunoSEQ multiplex PCR; TCRdb's copy has only in-frame clones and leaves some out. Its table lists about 30,000 clones. Material: CD8+ T cells from blood, obtained before the transplant. The receptor set was obtained from a human donor who received a combined kidney and bone marrow transplant.

About this clone itself: The CDR3 end falls 3 residues outside the read, so it is completed with the germline J gene. This chain joins TRBV20-1 and TRBJ2-7, with 7 positions matching TRBD1. Germline lookup yields CDR1 DFQATT and CDR2 SNEGSKA (reference sequence). V lost 3 bases to trimming and J lost 5 bases; unmatched junction nucleotides: 7. The CDR3 totals 13 residues. Here the CDR3 reads CSASNRGKNEQYF. Incomplete CDR3 DNA: TGCAGTGCTAGTAACAGGGGCAAGAACGAG.

In the case of this clone: Coverage ceases 3 residues before the CDR3 finishes, and the germline J gene fills in the end. The gene calls are TRBV13 and TRBJ1-4; D is possibly TRBD1 (6 bases). The germline CDR1 and CDR2 sequences are PRHDT and FYEKMQ (reference sequence). The CDR3 totals 13 residues. The V end was cut by 2 bases, the J end by 8 bases, with 9 bases between. The CDR3 here is CASSLRGAEKLFF. The DNA read from the CDR3 is TGTGCCAGCAGCTTACGGGGGGCCGAAAAA.

Points on this clone: The CDR3 extends 3 residues past the end of the read, so its final part is completed from the germline J gene. This chain connects TRBV30 to TRBJ1-5; D remains unclear. Trimming took 0 bases from V and 7 from J, leaving 7 bases between them. The germline CDR1 and CDR2 sequences are GTSNPN and SVGIG (reference sequence). The CDR3 sequence is 12 residues long. The covered CDR3 bases are TGTGCCTGGAGTGTAAATCTGCAGCCC. It yields the protein CAWSVNLQP. In full, the CDR3 is CAWSVNLQPQHF. The full variable domain, completed using reference TRBV30 and TRBJ1-5, is SQTIHQWPATLVQPVGSPLSLECTVEGTSNPNLYWYRQAAGRGLQLLFYSVGIGQISSEVPQNLSASRPQDRQFILSSKKLLLSDSGFYLCAWSVNLQPQHFGDGTRLSIL.

The CDR3 sequence is CASSHRDRVDEQYF. The covered CDR3 bases are TGTGCCAGCTCACACCGGGACAGGGTGGACGAG. V usage is TRBV18 and J usage is TRBJ2-7, with 9 bases fitting TRBD1. The CDR3 is cut off 3 residues early in the read; its end comes from the germline J gene. With 4 bases clipped from V and 5 bases from J, the junction kept 6 bases outside the gene matches. The CDR3 runs to 14 residues. The germline V gene has CDR1 KGHSH and CDR2 LQKENI.

A note on this clone: The read ends 3 residues early relative to the CDR3; the germline J gene fills the gap. The gene calls are TRBV28 and TRBJ1-1; D remains unclear. Germline V gene sequence: CDR1 MDHEN, CDR2 SYDVKM. This CDR3 region has 13 residues. The germline V and J ends were trimmed by 8 bases and 4 bases, with 14 bases remaining between them. The CDR3 bases that were read are TGTGCCAGCTTGTCGGGGATGGGCACTGAA. It encodes CASLSGMGTE. The entire CDR3 reads CASLSGMGTEAFF.

The CDR3: CASSTIKGLEAFF. The sequenced CDR3 bases are TGTGCCAGCAGCACGATTAAGGGGTTAGAA. The chain combines TRBV5-5 with TRBJ1-1; D possibly corresponds to TRBD1 (5 bases). From the germline J gene comes the end of the CDR3, since the read stops 3 residues before it. The CDR3 contains 13 residues. The germline V gene encodes CDR1 SGHKS and CDR2 YYEKEE (reference sequence).

As concerns this clone: Sequencing ends 3 residues short of the CDR3 end; the germline J gene provides the rest. The J gene is TRBJ1-3, the V gene TRBV20-1, with a weak D call TRBD1 (5 bases). From germline, CDR1 is DFQATT and CDR2 SNEGSKA (reference sequence). V shed 2 bases and J shed 0 bases, with 14 bases lying between them. The CDR3 has 16 residues. CDR3 DNA (partial): TGCAGTGCTAGAATCGGAGGGGAACTCTCTGGAAACACC. Its protein is CSARIGGELSGNT. From start to end, the CDR3 is CSARIGGELSGNTIYF.

In regard to this clone: The read finishes 3 residues shy of the CDR3 end, and the germline J gene is used to complete it. V and J are TRBV4-1 and TRBJ1-5; weak D call: TRBD1 (5 bases). The germline V gene encodes CDR1 MGHRA and CDR2 YSYEKL. The V gene lost 0 bases and the J gene lost 2 bases, with 8 bases spanning the gap. The CDR3 totals 15 residues. The CDR3 reads CASSQERGGNQPQHF. Incomplete CDR3 DNA: TGCGCCAGCAGCCAAGAAAGGGGCGGCAATCAGCCC.

In regard to this clone: The CDR3 end is not reached by the read, which stops 3 residues before it; the germline J gene fills it in. The rearrangement joins TRBV20-1 to TRBJ2-7, with 7 bases fitting TRBD1. This CDR3 region has 19 residues. Germline CDR1 is DFQATT and CDR2 is SNEGSKA (reference sequence). V lost 3 bases to trimming and J lost 2 bases; unmatched junction nucleotides: 22. This CDR3 reads CSASHPGQRTPGPTYEQYF. CDR3 bases read: TGCAGTGCTAGCCATCCGGGACAGAGAACTCCGGGACCTACCTACGAG.

About this clone: The CDR3 end falls 3 residues outside the read, so it is completed with the germline J gene. The chain is built from TRBV5-1 and TRBJ2-1, with 8 bases identical to TRBD2. The CDR3 contains 14 residues. V lost 3 bases and J lost 3; bases outside the gene matches: 2. The germline V gene encodes CDR1 SGHRS and CDR2 YFSETQ. The CDR3 protein is CASSWTSSYNEQFF. The part of the CDR3 DNA that was read is TGCGCCAGCAGCTGGACTAGCAGCTACAATGAG.

Turning to this clone: From the germline J gene comes the end of the CDR3, since the read stops 3 residues before it. The chain carries TRBV18 and TRBJ2-7; tentative D call: TRBD1 (5 bases). V was trimmed by 1 base and J by 3 bases, leaving 7 bases between them. Germline V gene lookup returns CDR1 KGHSH and CDR2 LQKENI. There are 13 residues in the CDR3. The CDR3 bases that were read are TGTGCCAGCTCACCACTAGACAGCTACGAG. Its protein product is CASSPLDSYE. The CDR3 reads in full as CASSPLDSYEQYF. The entire variable domain, with the rest obtained from reference TRBV18 and TRBJ2-7, is as follows: NAGVMQNPRHLVRRRGQEARLRCSPMKGHSHVYWYRQLPEEGLKFMVYLQKENIIDESGMPKERFSAEFPKEGPSILRIQQVVRGDSAAYFCASSPLDSYEQYFGPGTRLTVT.

Remarks on this clone: The CDR3 end lies 3 residues beyond the end of the read and is filled in from the germline J gene. The gene calls are TRBV20-1 and TRBJ2-1; maybe TRBD2 (5 bases). CDR3 length: 14 amino acids. Germline values: CDR1 DFQATT, CDR2 SNEGSKA (reference sequence). CDR3 residues: CSYEPAASYNEQFF. The DNA read from the CDR3 is TGCAGCTACGAGCCAGCGGCTTCCTACAATGAG.

With respect to this clone: The CDR3 end is not reached by the read, which stops 3 residues before it; the germline J gene fills it in. This rearrangement joins TRBV30 to TRBJ1-2, with D possibly matching TRBD1 (6 bases). Germline V lookup: CDR1 GTSNPN, CDR2 SVGIG (reference sequence). This CDR3 is 14 amino acids long. V was pared by 2 bases and J by 3 bases, with 13 bases between. CDR3 bases read: TGTGCCTGGAGTCTCCTGGGGGGGCACTATGGC. Its protein product is CAWSLLGGHYG. The CDR3, in full, reads CAWSLLGGHYGYTF.

With regard to this clone: The read terminates 3 residues before the CDR3 end, so the remaining end is supplied by the germline J gene. This chain links TRBV5-6 with TRBJ1-5, with D tentatively TRBD1 (5 bases). The V gene lost 0 bases and the J gene lost 2 bases, with 9 bases spanning the gap. The CDR3 runs 15 residues. Germline V CDR1 and CDR2: SGHDT, YYEEEE. The sequenced part of the CDR3 DNA is TGTGCCAGCAGCTTGGGCGGGGCGGGCAATCAGCCC. As protein: CASSLGGAGNQP. The whole CDR3 sequence reads CASSLGGAGNQPQHF.

Worth noting for this clone: The read finishes 3 residues shy of the CDR3 end, and the germline J gene is used to complete it. The J gene is TRBJ2-4, the V gene TRBV5-1, with 10 bases fitting TRBD1. CDR1 is SGHRS, CDR2 YFSETQ, per germline. The CDR3 is 17 amino acids. With V trimmed by 4 bases and J by 2 bases, 9 bases remained unmatched. The chain's CDR3 is CASSRLPDRGTKNIQYF. Partial CDR3 DNA: TGCGCCAGCAGCAGACTCCCGGACAGGGGGACCAAAAACATT.

With regard to this clone: The read terminates 3 residues ahead of where the CDR3 ends, so the germline J gene completes it. The chain recombines TRBV6-2 or TRBV6-3 with TRBJ2-1; 10 bases map to TRBD2. Germline trimming cut 6 bases from V and 0 bases from J; bases unmatched to any gene: 5. Germline CDR1 is MNHEY and CDR2 is SVGEGT. The CDR3 has 16 amino acids. The CDR3 protein is CASRTIAGGSYNEQFF. The sequenced part of the CDR3 DNA is TGTGCCAGCAGGACTATAGCGGGAGGCTCCTACAATGAG.

About this clone: The read ends 3 residues shy of where the CDR3 ends; the end is completed using the germline J gene. The rearrangement uses TRBV19 and TRBJ2-7; 7 bases match TRBD2. CDR3 length: 17 residues. The V gene's germline CDR1 is LNHDA and CDR2 SQIVND (reference sequence). J was trimmed by 4 bases and V by 4 bases; bases with no gene match: 16. The CDR3 loop reads CASSTPGGSSGAYEQYF. CDR3 bases read: TGTGCCAGTAGTACCCCCGGTGGGTCTAGCGGAGCGTACGAG.

About this clone: Read data end 3 residues before the CDR3 end; the end is taken from the germline J gene. The V call is TRBV30, the J call TRBJ2-1; TRBD2 aligns across 12 bases. This CDR3 comprises 14 residues. Germline V CDR1 and CDR2: GTSNPN, SVGIG (reference sequence). J gave up 7 bases and V 2 bases, and 3 bases lay outside the gene matches. The CDR3 loop is CAWSTSGRSNEQFF. Partial CDR3 DNA: TGTGCCTGGAGTACTAGCGGGAGGAGTAATGAG.

As for this clone: The read finishes 3 residues shy of the CDR3 end, and the germline J gene is used to complete it. The chain combines TRBV5-1 with TRBJ1-2; TRBD1 agrees at 7 bases. V trimming: 2 bases; J trimming: 4 bases; junction bases outside the gene matches: 5. CDR1 is SGHRS and CDR2 is YFSETQ in the germline V gene. The CDR3 spans 14 residues. The CDR3: CASSLLRDSYGYTF. Partial CDR3 DNA: TGCGCCAGCAGCTTACTACGGGACAGCTATGGC.

Details on this clone: The read ends 3 residues early relative to the CDR3; the germline J gene fills the gap. The J gene is TRBJ2-3, the V gene TRBV5-1; no clear D. Germline CDR1 reads SGHRS; CDR2 reads YFSETQ. V shed 4 bases and J shed 3 bases, with 6 bases lying between them. The CDR3 spans 12 residues. CDR3 DNA, as far as it was read: TGCGCCAGCAGCATACTGACAGATACG. Its translation: CASSILTDT. In full, the CDR3 is CASSILTDTQYF.

As for this clone: The read finishes 3 residues shy of the CDR3 end, and the germline J gene is used to complete it. The chain carries TRBV10-2 and TRBJ2-1; the match to TRBD2 covers 8 bases. The V segment lost 4 bases and the J segment 5 bases; nucleotides outside the gene matches: 7. The CDR3 runs to 15 residues. Looked up from germline, CDR1 is WSHSY and CDR2 is SAAADI. The CDR3 here is CASSAGLDPNNEQFF. The covered CDR3 bases are TGCGCCAGCAGTGCGGGACTAGATCCCAACAATGAG.

For this clone: The read is 3 residues too short to cover the CDR3 end, so that end is filled in from the germline J gene. J is TRBJ2-7 and V is TRBV19; 11 bases are a match to TRBD2. The CDR3 has 13 residues. The trim removed 6 bases at V and 4 bases at J, leaving 2 bases unmatched. CDR1 is LNHDA and CDR2 is SQIVND in the germline V gene (reference sequence). The CDR3 is CASRLAGEYEQYF. The CDR3 DNA, read in part, is TGTGCCAGTAGACTAGCGGGAGAATACGAG.

On this clone itself: The read terminates 3 residues before the CDR3 end, so the remaining end is supplied by the germline J gene. The chain carries TRBV20-1 and TRBJ1-1, with D unclear. The germline V gene encodes CDR1 DFQATT and CDR2 SNEGSKA (reference sequence). The V and J ends lost 6 bases and 0 bases respectively, with 5 bases between them. The CDR3 spans 11 residues. CDR3 residues: CSAAVNTEAFF. CDR3 bases read: TGCAGTGCAGCGGTGAACACTGAA.

Regarding this clone: The read halts 3 residues ahead of the CDR3 end, with the missing end drawn from the germline J gene. This rearrangement joins TRBV6-2 or TRBV6-3 to TRBJ2-4, with D unresolved. V was trimmed by 5 bases and J by 3 bases, leaving 11 bases between them. CDR1 is MNHEY and CDR2 is SVGEGT in the germline V gene. CDR3 size: 14 residues. Incomplete CDR3 DNA: TGTGCCAGCAGTGCAGGCTTGGGCAAAAACATT. The encoded protein is CASSAGLGKNI. The whole CDR3 reads CASSAGLGKNIQYF.

As concerns this clone: Sequencing ends 3 residues short of the CDR3 end; the germline J gene provides the rest. This sequence joins TRBV19 and TRBJ2-4; 9 bases fit TRBD1. Germline CDR1 is LNHDA and CDR2 is SQIVND (reference sequence). The CDR3 has 15 amino acids. The trim removed 4 bases at V and 5 bases at J, leaving 6 bases unmatched. The CDR3 spells CASSTGQGLENIQYF. The sequenced CDR3 bases are TGTGCCAGTAGTACCGGACAGGGGCTGGAAAACATT.

This CDR3 is CASSFGQAPYEQYF. Incomplete CDR3 DNA: TGTGCCAGCAGCTTCGGACAGGCCCCGTACGAG. The chain joins TRBV13 to TRBJ2-7, with 7 bases aligning to TRBD1. The CDR3 end falls 3 residues outside the read, so it is completed with the germline J gene. The CDR3 loop spans 14 amino acids. Losses at the gene ends were 3 bases for V and 4 bases for J; bases not matched to a gene: 6. Germline CDR1 is PRHDT and CDR2 is FYEKMQ (reference sequence). Full variable domain (remainder filled in from reference TRBV13 and TRBJ2-7): AAGVIQSPRHLIKEKRETATLKCYPIPRHDTVYWYQQGPGQDPQFLISFYEKMQSDKGSIPDRFSAQQFSDYHSELNMSSLELGDSALYFCASSFGQAPYEQYFGPGTRLTVT.

A remark on this clone: Read data end 3 residues before the CDR3 end; the end is taken from the germline J gene. V is TRBV10-3 and J is TRBJ1-2; D might be TRBD1 (5 bases). Germline V gene lookup returns CDR1 ENHRY and CDR2 SYGVKD. The CDR3 extends over 14 amino acids. Trimming stripped 7 bases from V and 0 bases from J, with 12 bases between. CDR3 DNA (partial): TGTGCCATCAATCAAGGGGTAGCTAACTATGGC. It is translated as CAINQGVANYG. The complete CDR3 protein is CAINQGVANYGYTF.

A remark on this clone: The DNA ends 3 residues before the CDR3 does, and the rest of the CDR3 is filled in from the germline J gene. The chain has TRBV20-1 and TRBJ2-7; D might be TRBD1 (6 bases). The germline gives CDR1 DFQATT, CDR2 SNEGSKA (reference sequence). The CDR3 has 12 amino acids. With 5 bases removed from V and 2 bases from J, the gap between germline ends came to 10 bases. CDR3 DNA (partial): TGCAGTGCTGCAGGACAGACCTACGAG. This translates into CSAAGQTYE. The full CDR3 is CSAAGQTYEQYF.

Comment on this clone: Sequencing ends 3 residues short of the CDR3 end; the germline J gene provides the rest. V and J are TRBV11-2 and TRBJ2-7, with a tentative D call TRBD1 (5 bases). Between the trimmed V and J ends, which lost 3 bases and 2 bases, there was a span of 8 bases. This CDR3 has 13 amino acids. From germline, CDR1 is SGHAT and CDR2 FQNNGV. The CDR3: CASSFDRAYEQYF. The covered CDR3 bases are TGTGCCAGCAGCTTTGACAGAGCCTACGAG.

With regard to this clone: From the germline J gene comes the end of the CDR3, since the read stops 3 residues before it. The chain combines TRBV7-9 with TRBJ2-5; 7 bases map to TRBD2. The V gene's germline CDR1 is SEHNR and CDR2 FQNEAQ (reference sequence). Trimming removed 6 bases from V and 5 bases from J; junction bases left unmatched: 6. The length of the CDR3 is 13 residues. The sequenced CDR3 bases are TGTGCCAGCAGGATACTAGCGTCCGAGACC. Translation: CASRILASET. The whole CDR3 region reads CASRILASETQYF.